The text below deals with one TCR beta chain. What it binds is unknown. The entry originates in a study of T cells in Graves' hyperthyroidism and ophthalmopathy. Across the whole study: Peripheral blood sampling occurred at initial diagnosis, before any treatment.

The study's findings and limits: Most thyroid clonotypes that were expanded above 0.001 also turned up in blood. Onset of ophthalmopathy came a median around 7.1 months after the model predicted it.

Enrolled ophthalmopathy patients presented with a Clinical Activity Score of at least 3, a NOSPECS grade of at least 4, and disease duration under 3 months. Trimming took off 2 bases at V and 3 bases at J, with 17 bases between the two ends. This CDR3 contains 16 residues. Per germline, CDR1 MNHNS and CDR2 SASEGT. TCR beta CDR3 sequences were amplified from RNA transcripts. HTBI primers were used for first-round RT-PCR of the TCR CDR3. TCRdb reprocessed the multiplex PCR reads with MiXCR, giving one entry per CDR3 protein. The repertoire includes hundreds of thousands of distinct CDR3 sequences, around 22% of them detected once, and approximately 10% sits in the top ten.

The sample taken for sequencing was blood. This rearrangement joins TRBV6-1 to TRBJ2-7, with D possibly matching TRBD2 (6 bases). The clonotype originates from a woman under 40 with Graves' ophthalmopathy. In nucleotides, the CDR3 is TGTGCCAGCAGTGAATATGGTTCGGGAGAGTTCTACGAGCAGTACTTC. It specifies CASSEYGSGEFYEQYF.